The next 20 T cell receptor beta chains were all read from a single sample in a study of shared clonotypes between healthy human individuals. This table comes from immunoSEQ multiplex PCR, and its TCRdb copy is limited to in-frame clones, with some not included. The sample lists 2 million to 2.5 million clones; 90% to 96% were seen once. Material for sequencing was naive CD4+ T cells sorted from blood. Subset indicated: CD45RA+ positively selected. These receptors all come from a man younger than 30 in good health.

In the case of this clone: Other DNA sequences in this specimen translate into the identical CDR3. This chain links TRBV29-1 with TRBJ2-7; D gene unclear. The V and J ends lost 3 bases and 0 bases respectively, with 9 bases between them. Germline loops: CDR1 SQVTM, CDR2 ANQGSEA. CDR3 length equals 13 residues. The CDR3 DNA sequence: TGCAGCGTTGAGGACCGTACCTCCTACGAGCAGTACTTC. Encoded protein: CSVEDRTSYEQYF.

The CDR3 DNA reads as TGTGCCAGCAGCAACCACGGAAACACCATATATTTT. Residues: CASSNHGNTIYF. This chain uses TRBV6-5 with TRBJ1-3; D unresolved. The CDR3 totals 12 residues. The germline gives CDR1 MNHEY, CDR2 SVGAGI. With 6 bases removed from V and 4 bases from J, the gap between germline ends came to 7 bases.

A remark on this clone: Germline and junction disagree at one end, which may indicate a read error. The chain combines TRBV5-1 with TRBJ2-7; the D gene could be TRBD1 or TRBD2 (5 bases each). The CDR3 is 14 residues long. Germline loops: CDR1 SGHRS, CDR2 YFSETQ. The CDR3 sequence is CASSLGVGAYEQYF. The CDR3 DNA is TGCGCTAGCAGCTTGGGAGTGGGGGCCTACGAGCAGTACTTC.

The V and J genes are TRBV5-6 and TRBJ1-6, with 8 bases aligning to TRBD1. Per the germline V gene, CDR1 is SGHDT and CDR2 is YYEEEE. The CDR3 length is 15 residues. V shed 4 bases, J shed 7 bases, and the junction held 7 bases outside the gene matches. CDR3: CASSNTGTGNSPLHF. The CDR3 DNA reads TGTGCCAGCAGCAACACCGGGACAGGAAATTCACCCCTCCACTTT.

This chain links TRBV20-1 with TRBJ1-2; D is unclear. Germline CDR1 reads DFQATT; CDR2 reads SNEGSKA (reference sequence). The CDR3 consists of 11 residues. Between the trimmed V and J ends, which lost 4 bases and 8 bases, there was a span of 11 bases. This CDR3 reads CSATSGYGYTF. In DNA, the CDR3 is TGCAGTGCTACCTCCGGGTACGGCTACACCTTC.

V is TRBV11-3 and J is TRBJ1-5; tentatively, D is TRBD1 (5 bases). Trimming removed 6 bases at V and 7 bases at J, with 16 bases between. This CDR3 is built from 14 residues. Germline CDR1 is SGHNT and CDR2 is YENEEA. The CDR3 loop is CASRLEGGEQPQHF. The CDR3 DNA reads TGTGCCAGCAGGTTGGAGGGAGGGGAACAGCCCCAGCATTTT. Looking up the rest from reference TRBV11-3 and TRBJ1-5 gives the full variable domain: EAGVVQSPRYKIIEKKQPVAFWCNPISGHNTLYWYLQNLGQGPELLIRYENEEAVDDSQLPKDRFSAERLKGVDSTLKIQPAELGDSAVYLCASRLEGGEQPQHFGDGTRLSIL.

The chain uses TRBV14 and TRBJ2-5; 8 bases agree with TRBD2. V dropped 4 bases and J dropped 2; count of bases not matched to a gene: 9. Germline CDR1 reads SGHDN; CDR2 reads FVKESK. This CDR3 has 16 residues. The CDR3 region is CASSRTKLAAQETQYF. CDR3 sequence (DNA): TGTGCCAGCAGCCGCACCAAACTAGCGGCGCAAGAGACCCAGTACTTC.

The chain combines TRBV5-4 with TRBJ2-3, with D unclear. This CDR3 has 16 residues. The V end lost 0 bases, the J end lost 0 bases, and 11 bases lay between the germline ends. Germline V CDR1 and CDR2: SGHNT, YYREEE (reference sequence). The CDR3: CASSLGVEASTDTQYF. CDR3 sequence (DNA): TGTGCCAGCAGCTTGGGGGTAGAAGCTAGCACAGATACGCAGTATTTT. The complete variable domain, with remaining parts taken from reference TRBV5-4 and TRBJ2-3, reads ETGVTQSPTHLIKTRGQQVTLRCSSQSGHNTVSWYQQALGQGPQFIFQYYREEENGRGNFPPRFSGLQFPNYSSELNVNALELDDSALYLCASSLGVEASTDTQYFGPGTRLTVL.

The chain is built from TRBV4-1 and TRBJ2-2; 12 nucleotides match TRBD2. Germline CDR1 and CDR2: MGHRA and YSYEKL. Losses at the gene ends were 3 bases for V and 8 bases for J; bases not matched to a gene: 10. This CDR3 comprises 17 residues. The CDR3 region has the DNA TGCGCCAGCAGCCAGCGAGGGCTAGCGGGAGGGCAAGGGGAGCTGTTTTTT. Translated: CASSQRGLAGGQGELFF.

The CDR3 loop is CASSRTGKNTGELFF. As DNA, the CDR3 is TGTGCCAGTAGTCGGACAGGGAAGAACACCGGGGAGCTGTTTTTT. J is TRBJ2-2 and V is TRBV19; 8 bases agree with TRBD1. Unmatched junction bases numbered 3, after V lost 5 bases and J lost 1 base. The CDR3 runs to 15 residues. Germline CDR1 LNHDA, CDR2 SQIVND (reference sequence).

The V and J genes are TRBV19 and TRBJ1-2, with D perhaps TRBD1 (5 bases). Trimming left V 4 bases short and J 4 bases short, with 16 bases between. Germline CDR1 and CDR2: LNHDA and SQIVND (reference sequence). The CDR3 spans 15 residues. The CDR3 protein is CASSTTAQGVYGYTF. As DNA, the CDR3 is TGTGCCAGTAGTACCACAGCTCAGGGCGTCTATGGCTACACCTTC. The entire variable domain, with the rest obtained from reference TRBV19 and TRBJ1-2, is as follows: DGGITQSPKYLFRKEGQNVTLSCEQNLNHDAMYWYRQDPGQGLRLIYYSQIVNDFQKGDIAEGYSVSREKKESFPLTVTSAQKNPTAFYLCASSTTAQGVYGYTFGSGTRLTVV.

The gene calls are TRBV25-1 and TRBJ2-6; no firm D call. Germline CDR1 is MGHDK and CDR2 is SYGVNS. Between the trimmed V and J ends, which lost 9 bases and 2 bases, there was a span of 14 bases. This CDR3 spans 15 amino acids. CDR3 residues: CARELDKTGANVLTF. The CDR3, as DNA: TGTGCCAGAGAACTCGATAAAACTGGGGCCAACGTCCTGACTTTC.

Of note for this clone: At the DNA level, this CDR3 is encoded by other sequences in the same sample as well. This sequence joins TRBV30 and TRBJ1-1, with D possibly TRBD1 on 5 matching bases. Per the germline V gene, CDR1 is GTSNPN and CDR2 is SVGIG (reference sequence). The CDR3 is made up of 13 amino acids. V was cut by 4 bases and J by 2 bases, with 11 bases left in between. CDR3 sequence (DNA): TGTGCCTGGAAGGGGCAGGGAAACACTGAAGCTTTCTTT. Translation gives CAWKGQGNTEAFF. Drawing the rest from reference TRBV30 and TRBJ1-1, the complete variable domain is SQTIHQWPATLVQPVGSPLSLECTVEGTSNPNLYWYRQAAGRGLQLLFYSVGIGQISSEVPQNLSASRPQDRQFILSSKKLLLSDSGFYLCAWKGQGNTEAFFGQGTRLTVV.

The chain has TRBV11-2 and TRBJ2-5; D gene unclear. The CDR3 sequence is 14 residues long. Germline CDR1 is SGHAT and CDR2 is FQNNGV. V was cut by 3 bases and J by 5 bases, with 13 bases left in between. In nucleotides, the CDR3 is TGTGCCAGCAGCTTCGCTGGCCCCAGGGAGACCCAGTACTTC. This codes for CASSFAGPRETQYF.

This clone has only one observation. The chain links TRBV10-3 to TRBJ2-3; TRBD2 matches 8 bases. The ends lost 0 bases at V and 9 bases at J; junction bases unmatched: 11. Germline CDR1 and CDR2: ENHRY and SYGVKD. This CDR3 spans 16 amino acids. The CDR3 DNA follows: TGTGCCATCAGTGAGTCAAACTCCGGGACTAGTGGCACGCAGTATTTT. It specifies CAISESNSGTSGTQYF.

The chain combines TRBV7-9 with TRBJ2-2, with 10 bases matching TRBD1. CDR1 is SEHNR and CDR2 is FQNEAQ in the germline V gene (reference sequence). Germline trimming cut 8 bases from V and 4 bases from J; bases unmatched to any gene: 4. The length of the CDR3 is 14 residues. The chain's CDR3 is CASPRTGGTGELFF. The CDR3 coding sequence is TGTGCCAGCCCAAGGACAGGGGGCACCGGGGAGCTGTTTTTT.

The chain employs TRBV5-1 and TRBJ1-4; D is undetermined. Trimming removed 1 base from V and 5 bases from J, with 9 bases in between. CDR1 and CDR2 from the germline V gene are SGHRS and YFSETQ. The CDR3 has 14 amino acids. In DNA, the CDR3 is TGCGCCAGCAGCTTGTGGGGTCAGAATGAAAAACTGTTTTTT. Translating gives CASSLWGQNEKLFF.

This chain uses TRBV4-1 with TRBJ2-2, with 8 bases identical to TRBD2. The germline CDR1 and CDR2 sequences are MGHRA and YSYEKL. The ends lost 1 base at V and 6 bases at J; junction bases unmatched: 4. This CDR3 is 15 amino acids long. The CDR3 region has the DNA TGCGCCAGCAGCCAAGTGGAGACTAGCGCCGGGGAGCTGTTTTTT. Translated, it gives CASSQVETSAGELFF.

DNA of the CDR3: TGTGCCAGCAGCCAAGACGTCACTGGGGAGACCTACGAGCAGTACTTC. It is translated as CASSQDVTGETYEQYF. The chain carries TRBV4-2 and TRBJ2-7, with D possibly being TRBD2 (5 bases). The ends were cut back, 0 bases at V and 2 bases at J, with 14 bases in the middle. CDR1 is LGHNA, CDR2 YNFKEQ, per germline. CDR3 length: 16 amino acids.

The sample holds a few counts of this clone. The chain uses TRBV28 and TRBJ1-5; D unresolved. Between the trimmed V and J ends, which lost 8 bases and 1 base, there was a span of 15 bases. In germline, CDR1 is MDHEN, CDR2 SYDVKM. This CDR3 comprises 15 residues. The CDR3 protein is CASHFVGESNQPQHF. CDR3 sequence (DNA): TGTGCCAGCCACTTTGTCGGCGAGAGCAATCAGCCCCAGCATTTT.